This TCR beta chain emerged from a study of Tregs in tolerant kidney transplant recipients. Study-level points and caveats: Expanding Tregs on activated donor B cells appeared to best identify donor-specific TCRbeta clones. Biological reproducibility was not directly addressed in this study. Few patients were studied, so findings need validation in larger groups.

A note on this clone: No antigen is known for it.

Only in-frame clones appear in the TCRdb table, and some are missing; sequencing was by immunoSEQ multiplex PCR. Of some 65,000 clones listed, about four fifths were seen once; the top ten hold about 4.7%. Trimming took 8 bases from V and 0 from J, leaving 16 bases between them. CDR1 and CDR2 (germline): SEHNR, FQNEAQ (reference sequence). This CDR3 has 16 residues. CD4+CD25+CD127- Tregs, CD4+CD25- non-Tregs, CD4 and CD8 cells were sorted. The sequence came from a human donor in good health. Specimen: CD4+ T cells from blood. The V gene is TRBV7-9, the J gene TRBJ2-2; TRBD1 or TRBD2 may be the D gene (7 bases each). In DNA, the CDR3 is TGTGCCAGCCTGGGGGAGGGACAGTCGAACACCGGGGAGCTGTTTTTT. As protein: CASLGEGQSNTGELFF.